This is a list of T cell receptor beta chains from one sample in a study of T cell responses to AZD1222 COVID-19 vaccine. The method was immunoSEQ multiplex PCR; TCRdb's version includes in-frame clones alone and lacks a portion of them. The sample shows over 150,000 clones, 85% to 95% of them seen only once. The input for sequencing was peripheral blood, taken 28 days after the second dose of the MenACWY control vaccine. Receptors originate from an adult who received the MenACWY meningococcal vaccine as a control. Each CDR3 is given with its conserved first and last residue. The D gene is left open where the match is weak. Rows may omit the clone size; those that give it use once, few, many or a size class.

j_call: TRBJ2-7
d_call: TRBD2
v_call: TRBV4-1
clone_size: NA
cdr3_nt: TGCGCCAGCAGCCAAGACCAGTCTAGCGGAGCCTACGAGCAGTACTTC
cdr3_aa: CASSQDQSSGAYEQYF

j_call: TRBJ2-6
d_call: NA
v_call: TRBV19
clone_size: NA
cdr3_nt: TGTGCCAGTACCCAGTCTGGGGCCAACGTCCTGACTTTC
cdr3_aa: CASTQSGANVLTF

j_call: TRBJ1-2
d_call: TRBD1
v_call: TRBV7-9
clone_size: NA
cdr3_nt: TGTGCCAGCAGCTTAGCGACAGGGGCTGGGGGCTACACCTTC
cdr3_aa: CASSLATGAGGYTF

j_call: TRBJ2-5
d_call: NA
v_call: TRBV19
clone_size: NA
cdr3_nt: TGTGCCAGTATGGGGGAGACCCAGTACTTC
cdr3_aa: CASMGETQYF

j_call: TRBJ1-6
d_call: NA
v_call: TRBV7-9
clone_size: once
cdr3_nt: TGTGCCAGCAGCTTGATAGACAATAATTCACCCCTCCACTTT
cdr3_aa: CASSLIDNNSPLHF

j_call: TRBJ2-3
d_call: NA
v_call: TRBV5-1
clone_size: NA
cdr3_nt: TGCGCCAGCAGCTTGGAGGGGCCTAGCACAGATACGCAGTATTTT
cdr3_aa: CASSLEGPSTDTQYF

j_call: TRBJ1-1
d_call: TRBD1
v_call: TRBV19
clone_size: NA
cdr3_nt: TGTGCCAGTAGTATGGCAGGGACAGGGTACACTGAAGCTTTCTTT
cdr3_aa: CASSMAGTGYTEAFF

j_call: TRBJ1-6
d_call: NA
v_call: TRBV11-2
clone_size: NA
cdr3_nt: TGTGCCAGCAGCTTAGGGCCACCCCTCCACTTT
cdr3_aa: CASSLGPPLHF

j_call: TRBJ1-2
d_call: NA
v_call: TRBV4-3
clone_size: NA
cdr3_nt: TGCGCCAGCAGCCAAGATAAGGCCCCGATGAGTGGCTACACCTTC
cdr3_aa: CASSQDKAPMSGYTF

j_call: TRBJ2-2
d_call: TRBD2
v_call: TRBV3-1/TRBV3-2
clone_size: NA
cdr3_nt: TGTGCCAGCAGCCCCCCAAGCGGGGGGATAAACACCGGGGAGCTGTTTTTT
cdr3_aa: CASSPPSGGINTGELFF

j_call: TRBJ1-1
d_call: NA
v_call: TRBV18
clone_size: NA
cdr3_nt: TGTGCCAGCTCAGAGGGGGCTGAAGCTTTCTTT
cdr3_aa: CASSEGAEAFF

j_call: TRBJ2-7
d_call: TRBD1
v_call: TRBV10-1
clone_size: NA
cdr3_nt: TGCGCCAGCAGTCTGGGACAGAGCTACGAGCAGTACTTC
cdr3_aa: CASSLGQSYEQYF

j_call: TRBJ2-1
d_call: NA
v_call: TRBV7-9
clone_size: once
cdr3_nt: TGTGCCAGCAGCTTAGATGTGGGTGAGCAGTTCTTC
cdr3_aa: CASSLDVGEQFF

j_call: TRBJ1-2
d_call: NA
v_call: TRBV2
clone_size: NA
cdr3_nt: TGTGCCAGCAGTGAATATAACTATGGCTACACCTTC
cdr3_aa: CASSEYNYGYTF

j_call: TRBJ2-1
d_call: TRBD2
v_call: TRBV6-6
clone_size: few
cdr3_nt: TGTGCCAGCAGTTATCCGACTAGCGGCTACAATGAGCAGTTCTTC
cdr3_aa: CASSYPTSGYNEQFF

j_call: TRBJ1-1
d_call: NA
v_call: TRBV29-1
clone_size: NA
cdr3_nt: TGCAGTTGTGACGTAGGAGTCGAAGCTTTCTTT
cdr3_aa: CSCDVGVEAFF

j_call: TRBJ2-7
d_call: NA
v_call: TRBV11-2
clone_size: NA
cdr3_nt: TGTGCCAGCAGCTTAGGCTACTCCTACGAGCAGTACTTC
cdr3_aa: CASSLGYSYEQYF

j_call: TRBJ2-7
d_call: TRBD1
v_call: TRBV30
clone_size: NA
cdr3_nt: TGTGCCTGGGACAGGGGTTACTCCTACGAGCAGTACTTC
cdr3_aa: CAWDRGYSYEQYF

j_call: TRBJ1-4
d_call: TRBD1
v_call: TRBV2
clone_size: NA
cdr3_nt: TGTGCCAGCAGTGCCGACAGGGGAGCTAATGAAAAACTGTTTTTT
cdr3_aa: CASSADRGANEKLFF

j_call: TRBJ1-1
d_call: NA
v_call: TRBV15
clone_size: NA
cdr3_nt: TGTGCCACCAGCAGAATTCGTGCACAGGGAATGGGGGTGAACACTGAAGCTTTCTTT
cdr3_aa: CATSRIRAQGMGVNTEAFF

j_call: TRBJ1-4
d_call: NA
v_call: TRBV3-1/TRBV3-2
clone_size: NA
cdr3_nt: TGTGCCAGCAGCCAAAGCGTAAAGACTCAATTTAATGAAAAACTGTTTTTT
cdr3_aa: CASSQSVKTQFNEKLFF

j_call: TRBJ1-3
d_call: TRBD1
v_call: TRBV6-5
clone_size: NA
cdr3_nt: TGTGCCAGCAGTTACGATCCAGGGGGGACTGGAAACACCATATATTTT
cdr3_aa: CASSYDPGGTGNTIYF

j_call: TRBJ2-3
d_call: NA
v_call: TRBV5-6
clone_size: NA
cdr3_nt: TGTGCCAGCAGCGGAGGACCTAGCACAGATACGCAGTATTTT
cdr3_aa: CASSGGPSTDTQYF

j_call: TRBJ1-5
d_call: NA
v_call: TRBV12-3/TRBV12-4
clone_size: NA
cdr3_nt: TGTGCCAGCCTGGGGGCTGGGGGGCCCCAGCATTTT
cdr3_aa: CASLGAGGPQHF

j_call: TRBJ1-1
d_call: NA
v_call: TRBV3-1/TRBV3-2
clone_size: NA
cdr3_nt: TGTGCCAGCAGCCAAGTAACGAACACTGAAGCTTTCTTT
cdr3_aa: CASSQVTNTEAFF

j_call: TRBJ1-1
d_call: NA
v_call: TRBV7-2
clone_size: once
cdr3_nt: TGTGCCAGCAGCCTTCTCGGGGGAACTGAAGCTTTCTTT
cdr3_aa: CASSLLGGTEAFF

j_call: TRBJ1-5
d_call: NA
v_call: TRBV19
clone_size: NA
cdr3_nt: TGTGCCAGTAGTACAGGGTGGAGCAATCAGCCCCAGCATTTT
cdr3_aa: CASSTGWSNQPQHF

j_call: TRBJ1-6
d_call: NA
v_call: TRBV3-1/TRBV3-2
clone_size: NA
cdr3_nt: TGTGCCAGCAGCCAAGACACGAGGGGCTCACCCCTCCACTTT
cdr3_aa: CASSQDTRGSPLHF

j_call: TRBJ1-2
d_call: NA
v_call: TRBV4-1
clone_size: few
cdr3_nt: TGCGCCAGCAGCCAAGAGGCGTCGGTTAACTATGGCTACACCTTC
cdr3_aa: CASSQEASVNYGYTF

j_call: TRBJ2-5
d_call: TRBD2
v_call: TRBV2
clone_size: once
cdr3_nt: TGTGCCAGCAGTGACCCTTCACTAGCGGGAGTCCAAGAGACCCAGTACTTC
cdr3_aa: CASSDPSLAGVQETQYF

j_call: TRBJ2-7
d_call: NA
v_call: TRBV7-9
clone_size: NA
cdr3_nt: TGTGCCAGCAGCCAAAGCAGGGGAATTCTCTCCTACGAGCAGTACTTC
cdr3_aa: CASSQSRGILSYEQYF

j_call: TRBJ2-7
d_call: TRBD1
v_call: TRBV27
clone_size: NA
cdr3_nt: TGTGCCAGCAGTGTACCCGGGACAGGATCCTACGAGCAGTACTTC
cdr3_aa: CASSVPGTGSYEQYF

j_call: TRBJ1-1
d_call: NA
v_call: TRBV6-2/TRBV6-3
clone_size: NA
cdr3_nt: TGTGCCAGCAGTTACGGCAGGAACACTGAAGCTTTCTTT
cdr3_aa: CASSYGRNTEAFF

j_call: TRBJ1-4
d_call: NA
v_call: TRBV2
clone_size: once
cdr3_nt: TGTGCCAGCGAGATGAGTGAAAAACTGTTTTTT
cdr3_aa: CASEMSEKLFF

j_call: TRBJ1-1
d_call: NA
v_call: TRBV23-1
clone_size: NA
cdr3_nt: TGCGCCAGCACCCCGGCCGGTTCGAACACTGAAGCTTTCTTT
cdr3_aa: CASTPAGSNTEAFF

j_call: TRBJ2-7
d_call: NA
v_call: TRBV5-4
clone_size: NA
cdr3_nt: TGTGCCAGCTCTTCCGGGGGTTCCCACTACGAGCAGTACTTC
cdr3_aa: CASSSGGSHYEQYF

j_call: TRBJ1-1
d_call: NA
v_call: TRBV9
clone_size: NA
cdr3_nt: TGTGCCAGCAGCGTAACTGCGGCCACTGAAGCTTTCTTT
cdr3_aa: CASSVTAATEAFF

j_call: TRBJ2-7
d_call: NA
v_call: TRBV3-1/TRBV3-2
clone_size: NA
cdr3_nt: TGTGCCAGCAGCCCGGGGGGCGGGGGCGAGCAGTACTTC
cdr3_aa: CASSPGGGGEQYF

j_call: TRBJ1-2
d_call: NA
v_call: TRBV7-3
clone_size: NA
cdr3_nt: TGTGCCAGCAGCCCAGGACCGCTCCCAACAGGTGGCTACACCTTC
cdr3_aa: CASSPGPLPTGGYTF

j_call: TRBJ1-1
d_call: NA
v_call: TRBV6-5
clone_size: NA
cdr3_nt: TGTGCCAGCAGGGTTGTACAGATGGCTTTCTTT
cdr3_aa: CASRVVQMAFF

j_call: TRBJ1-2
d_call: NA
v_call: TRBV30
clone_size: once
cdr3_nt: TGTGCCTGGAGTGTCAGGGCTGGCTACACCTTC
cdr3_aa: CAWSVRAGYTF

j_call: TRBJ1-3
d_call: NA
v_call: TRBV7-6
clone_size: NA
cdr3_nt: TGTGCCAGCAGCAGGGGGGGACCATCTGGAAACACCATATATTTT
cdr3_aa: CASSRGGPSGNTIYF